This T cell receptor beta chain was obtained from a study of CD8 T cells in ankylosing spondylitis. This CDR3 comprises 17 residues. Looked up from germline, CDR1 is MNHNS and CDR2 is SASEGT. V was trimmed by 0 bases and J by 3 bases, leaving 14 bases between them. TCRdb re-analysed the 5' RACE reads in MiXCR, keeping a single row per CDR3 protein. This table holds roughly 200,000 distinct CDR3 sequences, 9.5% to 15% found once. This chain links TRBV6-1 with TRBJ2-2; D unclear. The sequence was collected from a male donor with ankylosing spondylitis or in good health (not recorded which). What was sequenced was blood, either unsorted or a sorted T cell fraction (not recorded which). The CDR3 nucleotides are TGTGCCAGCAGTGAAGCGCTAAGGACCGGCCACACCGGGGAGCTGTTTTTT. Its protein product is CASSEALRTGHTGELFF.